The T cell receptor beta chain under discussion was sequenced for a study of cytomegalovirus exposure and HLA in healthy donors. Study-level background: The same platform as the roughly 670 first-cohort repertoires was used for the 130 or so validation repertoires, a later analysis reported.

Regarding this clone: Its target is not known.

Generated by immunoSEQ multiplex PCR, the TCRdb table keeps only in-frame clones and is missing some. Among approximately 220,000 clones listed, 75% to 95% were seen once. CDR3 length: 13 residues. Germline-derived CDR1 and CDR2 are WSHSY and SAAADI. V was trimmed by 2 bases and J by 4 bases, leaving 8 bases between them. Overall study findings and caveats: Cytomegalovirus association was assigned to under 200 TCR beta chains.

This TCR was sampled from a woman younger than 35 in good health and CMV-seronegative. The chain carries TRBV10-2 and TRBJ1-2; D is unresolved. The sample was PBMCs. CDR3 loop: CASSEVLGYGYTF. The CDR3 nucleotides read TGCGCCAGCAGTGAGGTACTCGGCTATGGCTACACCTTC.